This entry is about one T cell receptor beta chain. Antigen specificity is unknown. Sampled while nominally healthy, donors likely had unrecorded immune exposures. PCR used 60 Vbeta primers and 13 Jbeta primers. The data were produced by immunoSEQ multiplex PCR, yet TCRdb's version contains in-frame clones alone and is incomplete. This table has about 110,000 clones, over 55% appearing once. These data originate in a study of cytomegalovirus exposure and HLA in healthy donors. Study-level points and caveats: The classifier was said to identify cytomegalovirus status with high specificity and sensitivity. Later analysis showed most CMV-associated TCR beta chains appearing HLA-restricted.

Sequenced sample: PBMCs. This TCR derives from a female donor in good health and CMV-seronegative.

The CDR3 region is CASSRAGASRSYNEQFF. The CDR3 DNA reads TGTGCCAGCAGCCGCGCGGGGGCTAGCAGGTCCTACAATGAGCAGTTCTTC. The chain couples TRBV7-2 to TRBJ2-1; weak D call: TRBD2 (7 bases). Trimming took off 5 bases at V and 1 base at J, with 18 bases between the two ends. The CDR3 length is 17 residues. Germline loops: CDR1 SGHTA, CDR2 FQGNSA.